This TCR beta chain is from a study of T cells in women clearing cervical HPV infection. Findings of the study overall: TRBV6-7 abundance was lower in cases than controls (around 0.1% versus 0.15%). Timing of associations relative to infection is unclear; T-cell subsets were not isolated.

About this clone: What it binds is unknown. The CDR3 end is not reached by the read, which stops 3 residues before it; the germline J gene fills it in.

immunoSEQ multiplex PCR used an average of around 1,200 ng genomic DNA. This table comes from immunoSEQ multiplex PCR, and its TCRdb copy is limited to in-frame clones, with some not included. Its table lists under 40,000 clones. Germline assignment: CDR1 MRHNA and CDR2 SNTAGT. The CDR3 loop spans 15 amino acids. Trimming at V came to 6 bases and at J to 6 bases, leaving 10 bases not matched to a gene. HPV was found by MY09/MY11 PCR and dot-blot genotyping. The V call is TRBV6-4, the J call TRBJ1-2, with TRBD1 identical over 10 bases. The sequence was collected from a woman aged 18 to 75 with a cervical HPV16 infection that either progressed to CIN3+ or cleared (not recorded which). The sequenced sample consisted of blood buffy coat. The sequenced CDR3 bases are TGTGCCAGCAGCGAATCCGGGACAGGGGCGGATGGC. Its translation: CASSESGTGADG. From start to end, the CDR3 is CASSESGTGADGYTF.